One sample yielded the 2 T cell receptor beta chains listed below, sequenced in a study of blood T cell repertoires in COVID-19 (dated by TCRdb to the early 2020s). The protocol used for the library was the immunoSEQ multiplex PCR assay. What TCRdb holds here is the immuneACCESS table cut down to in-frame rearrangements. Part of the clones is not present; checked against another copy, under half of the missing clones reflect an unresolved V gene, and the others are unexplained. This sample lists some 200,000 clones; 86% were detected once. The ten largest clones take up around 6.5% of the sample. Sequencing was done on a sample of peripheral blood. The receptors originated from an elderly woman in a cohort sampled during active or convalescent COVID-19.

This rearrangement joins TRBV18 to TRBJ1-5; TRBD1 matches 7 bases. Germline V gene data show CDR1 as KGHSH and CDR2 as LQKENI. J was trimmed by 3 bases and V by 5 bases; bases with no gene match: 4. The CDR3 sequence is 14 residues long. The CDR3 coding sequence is TGTGCCAGCTCAGACAGGGTGGACAATCAGCCCCAGCATTTT. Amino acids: CASSDRVDNQPQHF.

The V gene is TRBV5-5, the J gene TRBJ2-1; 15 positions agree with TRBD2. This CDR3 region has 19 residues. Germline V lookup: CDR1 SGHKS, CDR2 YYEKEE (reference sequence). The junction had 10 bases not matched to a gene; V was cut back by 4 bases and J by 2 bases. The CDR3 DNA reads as TGTGCCAGCAGCCCTATCGGGACTAGCGGGAGGTCCCCCTACAATGAGCAGTTCTTC. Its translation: CASSPIGTSGRSPYNEQFF.